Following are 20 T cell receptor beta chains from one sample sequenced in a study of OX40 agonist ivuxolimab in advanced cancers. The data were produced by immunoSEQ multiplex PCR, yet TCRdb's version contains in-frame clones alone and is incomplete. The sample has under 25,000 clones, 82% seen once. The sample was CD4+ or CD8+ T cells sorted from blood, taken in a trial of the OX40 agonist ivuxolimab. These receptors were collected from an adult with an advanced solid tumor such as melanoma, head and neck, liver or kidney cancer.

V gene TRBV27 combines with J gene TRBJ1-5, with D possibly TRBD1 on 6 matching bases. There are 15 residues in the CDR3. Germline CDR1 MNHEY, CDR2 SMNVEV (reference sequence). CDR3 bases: TGTTCCTCTAAACTAGGGGGGCATAGCAATCAGCCCCAGCATTTT. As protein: CSSKLGGHSNQPQHF.

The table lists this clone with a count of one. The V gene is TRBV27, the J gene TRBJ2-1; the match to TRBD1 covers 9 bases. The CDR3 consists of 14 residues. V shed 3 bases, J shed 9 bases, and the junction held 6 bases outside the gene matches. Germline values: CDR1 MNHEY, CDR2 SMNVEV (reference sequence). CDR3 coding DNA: TGTGCCAGCAGTTTTTGGGACAGGGTAGGTGAGCAGTTCTTC. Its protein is CASSFWDRVGEQFF.

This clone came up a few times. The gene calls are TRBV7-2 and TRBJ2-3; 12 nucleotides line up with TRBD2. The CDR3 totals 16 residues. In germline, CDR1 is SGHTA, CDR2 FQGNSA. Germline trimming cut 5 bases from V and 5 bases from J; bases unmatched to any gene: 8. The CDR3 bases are TGTGCCAGCAGCCCGAGACTAGCGGGGGCGGTAGATACGCAGTATTTT. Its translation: CASSPRLAGAVDTQYF.

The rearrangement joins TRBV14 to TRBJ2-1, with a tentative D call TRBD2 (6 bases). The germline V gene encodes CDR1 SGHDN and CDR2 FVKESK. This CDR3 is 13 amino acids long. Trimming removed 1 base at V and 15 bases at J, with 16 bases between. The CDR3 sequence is CASSQGVGTSWFF. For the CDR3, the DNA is TGTGCCAGCAGCCAAGGAGTCGGAACTAGCTGGTTCTTC.

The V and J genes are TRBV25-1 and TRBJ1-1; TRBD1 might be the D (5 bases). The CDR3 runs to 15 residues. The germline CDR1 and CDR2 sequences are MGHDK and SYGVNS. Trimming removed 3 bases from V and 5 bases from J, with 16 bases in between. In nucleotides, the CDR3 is TGTGCCAGCAGTGATTCAGGGCGGGGAAGGACTGAAGCTTTCTTT. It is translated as CASSDSGRGRTEAFF.

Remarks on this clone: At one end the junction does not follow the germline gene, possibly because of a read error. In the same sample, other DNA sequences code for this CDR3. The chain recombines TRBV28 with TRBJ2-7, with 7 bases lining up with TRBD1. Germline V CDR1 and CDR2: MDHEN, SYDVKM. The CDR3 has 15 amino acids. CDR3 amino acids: CASSITGTASYEQYF. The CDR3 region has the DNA TGTGCCAGCAGCATTACCGGGACAGCCTCCTACGAGCAGTACTTT.

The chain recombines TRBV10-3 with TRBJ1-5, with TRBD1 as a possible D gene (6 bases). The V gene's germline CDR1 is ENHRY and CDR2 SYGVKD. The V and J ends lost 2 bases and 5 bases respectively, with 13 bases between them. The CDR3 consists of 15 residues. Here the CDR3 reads CAISEGGGAHQPQHF. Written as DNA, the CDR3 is TGTGCCATCAGTGAGGGCGGGGGGGCCCATCAGCCCCAGCATTTT.

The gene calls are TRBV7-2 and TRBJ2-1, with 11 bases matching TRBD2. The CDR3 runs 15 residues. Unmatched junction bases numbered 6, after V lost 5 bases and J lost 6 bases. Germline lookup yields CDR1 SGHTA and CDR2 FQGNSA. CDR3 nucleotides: TGTGCCAGCAGCCCCGGCACTAGCGGGGGCAATGAGCAGTTCTTC. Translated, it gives CASSPGTSGGNEQFF.

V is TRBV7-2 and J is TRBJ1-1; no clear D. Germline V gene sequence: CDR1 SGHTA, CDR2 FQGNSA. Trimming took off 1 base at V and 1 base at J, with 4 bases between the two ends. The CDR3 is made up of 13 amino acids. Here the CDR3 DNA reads TGTGCCAGCAGCTTAGAGCGGAACACTGAAGCTTTCTTT. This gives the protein CASSLERNTEAFF.

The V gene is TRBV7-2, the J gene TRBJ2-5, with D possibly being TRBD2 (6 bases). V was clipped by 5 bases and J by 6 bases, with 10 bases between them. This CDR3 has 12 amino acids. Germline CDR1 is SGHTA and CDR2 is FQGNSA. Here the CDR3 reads CASSRDSQTQYF. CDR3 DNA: TGTGCCAGCAGCCGGGACTCCCAGACCCAGTACTTC.

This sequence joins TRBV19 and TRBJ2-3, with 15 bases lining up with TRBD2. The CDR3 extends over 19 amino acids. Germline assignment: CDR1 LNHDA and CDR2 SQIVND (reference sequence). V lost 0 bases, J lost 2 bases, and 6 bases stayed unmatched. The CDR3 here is CASSIDPRTSGRATDTQYF. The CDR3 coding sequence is TGTGCCAGTAGTATAGATCCCAGGACTAGCGGGAGGGCCACAGATACGCAGTATTTT.

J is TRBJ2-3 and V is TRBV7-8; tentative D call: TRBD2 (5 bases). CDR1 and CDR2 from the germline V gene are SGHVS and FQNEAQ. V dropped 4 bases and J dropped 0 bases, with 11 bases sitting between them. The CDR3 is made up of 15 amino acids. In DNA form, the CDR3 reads TGTGCCAGCAGCTCCTCACGGGGAAGCACAGATACGCAGTATTTT. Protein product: CASSSSRGSTDTQYF.

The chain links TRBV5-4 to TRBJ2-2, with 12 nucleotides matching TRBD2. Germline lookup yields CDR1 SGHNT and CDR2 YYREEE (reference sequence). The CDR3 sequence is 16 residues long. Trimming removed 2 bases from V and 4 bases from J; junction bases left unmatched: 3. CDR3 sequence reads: CASSFGLAGLTGELFF. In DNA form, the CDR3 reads TGTGCCAGCAGCTTCGGACTAGCGGGACTCACCGGGGAGCTGTTTTTT.

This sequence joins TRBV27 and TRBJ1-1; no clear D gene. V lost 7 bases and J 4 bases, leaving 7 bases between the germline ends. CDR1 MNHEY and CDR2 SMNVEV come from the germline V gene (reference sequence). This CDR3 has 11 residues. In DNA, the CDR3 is TGTGCCAGCACCTACGCCACTGAAGCTTTCTTT. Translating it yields CASTYATEAFF.

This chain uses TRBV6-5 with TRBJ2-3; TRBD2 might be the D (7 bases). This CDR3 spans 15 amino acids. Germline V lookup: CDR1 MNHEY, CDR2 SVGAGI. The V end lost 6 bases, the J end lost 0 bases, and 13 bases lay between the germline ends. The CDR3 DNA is TGTGCCAGCAGGGGGGGGGCGCCCAGCACAGATACGCAGTATTTT. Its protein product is CASRGGAPSTDTQYF.

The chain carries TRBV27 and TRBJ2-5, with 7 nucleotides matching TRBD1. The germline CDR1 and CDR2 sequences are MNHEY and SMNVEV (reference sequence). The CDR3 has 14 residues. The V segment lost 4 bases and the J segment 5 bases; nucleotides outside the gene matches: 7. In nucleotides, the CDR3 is TGTGCCAGCAGTTATACAGGGGTGGGGGAGACCCAGTACTTC. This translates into CASSYTGVGETQYF.

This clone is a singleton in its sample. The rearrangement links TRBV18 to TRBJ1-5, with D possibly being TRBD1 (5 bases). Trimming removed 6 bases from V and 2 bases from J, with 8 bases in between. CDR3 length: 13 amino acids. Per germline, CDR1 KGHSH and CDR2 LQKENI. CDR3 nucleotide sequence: TGTGCCAGCTCGGAACAGGGCAATCAGCCCCAGCATTTT. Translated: CASSEQGNQPQHF.

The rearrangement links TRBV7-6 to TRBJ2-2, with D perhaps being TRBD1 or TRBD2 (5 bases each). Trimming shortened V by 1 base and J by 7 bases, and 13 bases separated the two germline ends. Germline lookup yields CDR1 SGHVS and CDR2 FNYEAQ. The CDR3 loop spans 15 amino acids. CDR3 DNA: TGTGCCAGCAGCTTAGAGGTCAGGGCGGGCGGGGAGCTGTTTTTT. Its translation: CASSLEVRAGGELFF. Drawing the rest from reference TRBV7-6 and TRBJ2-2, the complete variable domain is GAGVSQSPRYKVTKRGQDVALRCDPISGHVSLYWYRQALGQGPEFLTYFNYEAQQDKSGLPNDRFSAERPEGSISTLTIQRTEQRDSAMYRCASSLEVRAGGELFFGEGSRLTVL.

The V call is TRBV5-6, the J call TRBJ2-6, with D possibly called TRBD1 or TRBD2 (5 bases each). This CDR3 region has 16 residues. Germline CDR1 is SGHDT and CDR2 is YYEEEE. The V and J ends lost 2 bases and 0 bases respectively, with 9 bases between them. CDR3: CASSFWGYSGANVLTF. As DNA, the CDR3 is TGTGCCAGCAGCTTTTGGGGGTACTCTGGGGCCAACGTCCTGACTTTC.

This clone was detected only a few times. The CDR3: CAWSDGPSPYNEQFF. The DNA of the CDR3 is TGTGCCTGGAGTGACGGGCCTAGCCCCTACAATGAGCAGTTCTTC. The V gene is TRBV30, the J gene TRBJ2-1, with a tentative D call TRBD2 (5 bases). CDR1 is GTSNPN, CDR2 SVGIG, per germline (reference sequence). The ends were cut back, 1 base at V and 2 bases at J, with 12 bases in the middle. The length of the CDR3 is 15 residues.